This T cell receptor beta chain was sequenced for a study of control samples from healthy donors and cancer patients. Germline CDR1 is SGHVS and CDR2 is FQNEAQ. After removal of 4 bases from V and 8 bases from J, the junction contained 11 bases not matched to a gene. The CDR3 contains 15 residues. The data were produced by immunoSEQ multiplex PCR, yet TCRdb's version contains in-frame clones alone and is incomplete. Altogether about 41,000 clones are present, around 94% being singletons, with the ten largest covering roughly a quarter. The genes are TRBV7-8 and TRBJ1-2; 9 bases fit TRBD1. This TCR was sampled from a man in his sixties in good health. What was sequenced was blood. CDR3 protein: CASSYGEQGAKGYTF. The DNA of the CDR3 is TGTGCCAGCAGCTATGGGGAACAGGGGGCCAAAGGCTACACCTTC.